The 21 T cell receptor beta chains reported below all come from one sample, sequenced in a study of human T cells and chemical hapten exposure. Noted time point: patch test 2, 6 weeks after DPC sensitization. As for treatment: therapeutic diphenylcyclopropenone sensitization with weekly scalp DPC. TCRdb redid the calling of the RACE reads with MiXCR, one entry per CDR3 protein. This sample has hundreds of thousands of distinct CDR3 sequences; roughly 6% occur once, and the top ten carry over 5.5%. The sample in question was whole blood, obtained in connection with sensitization to the hapten diphenylcyclopropenone (DPC). These receptors came from a woman aged 18-29 years with alopecia areata. Some clones in this sample may be carry-over from other donors' samples.

This clonotype occurred many times. The chain carries TRBV7-3 and TRBJ2-3, with D uncertain. CDR1 is SGHTA, CDR2 FQGTGA, per germline. This CDR3 has 14 residues. Trimming stripped 1 base from V and 6 bases from J, with 11 bases between. CDR3 protein: CASSLNSFGDTQYF. The CDR3 nucleotides read TGTGCCAGCAGCTTAAATTCCTTTGGGGATACGCAGTATTTT.

The gene calls are TRBV7-9 and TRBJ1-2; no firm D call. V was pared by 0 bases and J by 6 bases, with 14 bases between. Germline CDR1 and CDR2: SEHNR and FQNEAQ (reference sequence). The CDR3 spans 15 residues. CDR3 DNA sequence: TGTGCCAGCAGCTTAGCTTTTGAGGGTTCGGATGGCTACACCTTC. This gives the protein CASSLAFEGSDGYTF. Full variable domain (outside the CDR3, taken from reference TRBV7-9 and TRBJ1-2): DTGVSQNPRHKITKRGQNVTFRCDPISEHNRLYWYRQTLGQGPEFLTYFQNEAQLEKSRLLSDRFSAERPKGSFSTLEIQRTEQGDSAMYLCASSLAFEGSDGYTFGSGTRLTVV.

The sample holds many counts of this clonotype. CDR3 sequence: CSVEGDRVKAFF. In DNA form, the CDR3 reads TGCAGCGTTGAAGGAGACAGGGTGAAAGCTTTCTTT. The J gene is TRBJ1-1, the V gene TRBV29-1; 7 bases align to TRBD1. J lost 9 bases, V lost 1 base, and 5 bases had no gene match. Looked up from germline, CDR1 is SQVTM and CDR2 is ANQGSEA. The CDR3 extends over 12 amino acids.

This clonotype was detected ten times or more. V gene TRBV7-3 combines with J gene TRBJ1-1; 9 nucleotides line up with TRBD1. This CDR3 comprises 12 residues. The V gene's germline CDR1 is SGHTA and CDR2 FQGTGA. Trimming cost V 5 bases and J 12 bases; bases outside gene matches: 7. For the CDR3, the DNA is TGTGCCAGCAGCGCGGGACAGGGAGGGTCTTTCTTT. It yields the protein CASSAGQGGSFF.

This clonotype was counted a few times. The chain carries TRBV6-5 and TRBJ2-1; D uncertain. CDR3 length: 16 amino acids. Germline-derived CDR1 and CDR2 are MNHEY and SVGAGI. The V end was cut by 0 bases, the J end by 6 bases, with 15 bases between. The CDR3 bases are TGTGCCAGCAGTTACTCAATCCATTACGAGGTCAATGAGCAGTTCTTC. The encoded protein is CASSYSIHYEVNEQFF.

This clonotype was recorded many times. V usage is TRBV2 and J usage is TRBJ1-5; D might be TRBD1 (6 bases). Germline V CDR1 and CDR2: SNHLY, FYNNEI. The CDR3 spans 15 residues. Trimming removed 7 bases from V and 0 bases from J, with 13 bases in between. As DNA, the CDR3 is TGTGCCAGCAACCCAACAGGGAATAGCAATCAGCCCCAGCATTTT. As protein: CASNPTGNSNQPQHF. Together with reference TRBV2 and TRBJ1-5, the CDR3 gives the full variable domain: EPEVTQTPSHQVTQMGQEVILRCVPISNHLYFYWYRQILGQKVEFLVSFYNNEISEKSEIFDDQFSVERPDGSNFTLKIRSTKLEDSAMYFCASNPTGNSNQPQHFGDGTRLSIL.

This clonotype showed up just a few times. The CDR3 region has the DNA TGTGCCAGCAGCAAGACAGGGAGGAGTGAAGAGACCCAGTACTTC. Its protein product is CASSKTGRSEETQYF. The gene calls are TRBV7-2 and TRBJ2-5; a possible D gene is TRBD1 (7 bases). Germline values: CDR1 SGHTA, CDR2 FQGNSA. Between the trimmed V and J ends, which lost 5 bases and 3 bases, there was a span of 16 bases. The CDR3 is 15 residues long.

On this clonotype: This could be a read error, since a much larger clone is one nucleotide away. This chain joins TRBV6-2 or TRBV6-3 and TRBJ1-2; 7 nucleotides align to TRBD1. Germline CDR1 MNHEY, CDR2 SVGEGT. This CDR3 region has 14 residues. CDR3 in DNA: TGTGCCCGCAGCTCACGGGACAGAAACTATGGCTACACCTTC. Its translation: CARSSRDRNYGYTF.

The chain is built from TRBV6-2 or TRBV6-3 and TRBJ2-7; the D gene is possibly TRBD1 (5 bases). Trimming removed 3 bases from V and 4 bases from J, with 25 bases in between. The CDR3 covers 18 residues. Germline CDR1 is MNHEY and CDR2 is SVGEGT. The CDR3 here is CASSYGAGMGPRNYEQYF. In DNA, the CDR3 is TGTGCCAGCAGTTATGGGGCAGGGATGGGTCCCAGGAATTACGAGCAGTACTTC.

This clonotype was picked up a small number of times. The chain links TRBV9 to TRBJ2-1, with 10 bases aligning to TRBD2. V lost 2 bases and J lost 7; bases outside the gene matches: 6. Germline CDR1 reads SGDLS; CDR2 reads YYNGEE. There are 15 residues in the CDR3. CDR3 sequence reads: CASSVQRGGRNEQFF. CDR3 in DNA: TGTGCCAGCAGCGTCCAGCGGGGGGGCCGTAATGAGCAGTTCTTC.

This clonotype showed up just a few times. V and J are TRBV4-1 and TRBJ2-7; 8 bases are shared with TRBD1. Germline trimming cut 3 bases from V and 0 bases from J; bases unmatched to any gene: 10. This CDR3 comprises 17 residues. Per the germline V gene, CDR1 is MGHRA and CDR2 is YSYEKL. CDR3: CASSHTPGQVFSYEQYF. CDR3 DNA sequence: TGCGCCAGCAGCCACACTCCGGGACAGGTCTTCTCCTACGAGCAGTACTTC.

This clonotype has a count of ten or more. V usage is TRBV10-3 and J usage is TRBJ1-5; weak D call: TRBD1 (6 bases). This CDR3 has 17 residues. The V and J ends lost 4 bases and 0 bases respectively, with 16 bases between them. Germline V CDR1 and CDR2: ENHRY, SYGVKD. The CDR3 bases are TGTGCCATCAGTGCCTTCTCCAGGACAGATAGCAATCAGCCCCAGCATTTT. It encodes CAISAFSRTDSNQPQHF.

The rearrangement joins TRBV10-3 to TRBJ1-6, with 7 bases aligning to TRBD1. There are 15 residues in the CDR3. Trimming took 5 bases from V and 5 from J; bases not matched to a gene: 6. Per the germline V gene, CDR1 is ENHRY and CDR2 is SYGVKD. CDR3 nucleotides: TGTGCCATCAGTAGGACAGGCCCTGATAATTCACCCCTCCACTTT. It translates to CAISRTGPDNSPLHF.

The chain carries TRBV5-5 and TRBJ2-5; no reliable D call. CDR3 length: 16 residues. CDR1 and CDR2 from the germline V gene are SGHKS and YYEKEE (reference sequence). Trimming left V 0 bases short and J 2 bases short, with 14 bases between. This CDR3 reads CASSLVGTYTQETQYF. The CDR3 coding sequence is TGTGCCAGCAGCTTGGTTGGCACATATACACAAGAGACCCAGTACTTC.

This clonotype appeared many times. This chain uses TRBV4-2 with TRBJ1-2, with D hard to call. This CDR3 has 17 amino acids. The germline CDR1 and CDR2 sequences are LGHNA and YNFKEQ. Between the trimmed V and J ends, which lost 0 bases and 4 bases, there was a span of 18 bases. CDR3 sequence: CASSQDLGIRNGYGYTF. CDR3 DNA sequence: TGTGCCAGCAGCCAAGATCTGGGAATTCGAAACGGCTATGGCTACACCTTC.

The rearrangement links TRBV10-3 to TRBJ1-5; D may be TRBD1 (5 bases). Per germline, CDR1 ENHRY and CDR2 SYGVKD. The CDR3 has 14 amino acids. Deletions cut 2 bases from V and 5 bases from J, with 10 bases between. CDR3 nucleotide sequence: TGTGCCATCAGTGAGGACCGGGGGTATCAGCCCCAGCATTTT. Translating it yields CAISEDRGYQPQHF.

This clonotype was found a few times. This rearrangement joins TRBV28 to TRBJ1-1; TRBD1 agrees at 7 bases. The CDR3 runs to 15 residues. The V and J ends lost 5 bases and 1 base, in that order; junction bases with no gene match: 7. Per germline, CDR1 MDHEN and CDR2 SYDVKM. The CDR3 loop reads CASSPWDRKNTEAFF. The CDR3 DNA reads as TGTGCCAGCAGTCCCTGGGACAGAAAGAACACTGAAGCTTTCTTT.

This clonotype was observed at least ten times. The chain joins TRBV24-1 to TRBJ2-3, with D unclear. The CDR3 loop spans 11 amino acids. V was pared by 8 bases and J by 4 bases, with 6 bases between. The germline V gene encodes CDR1 KGHDR and CDR2 SFDVKD. CDR3 protein: CATNNADTQYF. CDR3 DNA: TGTGCCACCAATAATGCAGATACGCAGTATTTT.

There are a few counts of this clonotype. In DNA form, the CDR3 reads TGTGCCAGCCAACAGGGCTTGGGGGAGACCCAGTACTTC. Protein: CASQQGLGETQYF. The chain has TRBV7-9 and TRBJ2-5; D perhaps matches TRBD1 (6 bases). Germline CDR1 and CDR2: SEHNR and FQNEAQ (reference sequence). The CDR3 sequence is 13 residues long. V gave up 8 bases and J gave up 5 bases, with 15 bases separating them.

The V and J genes are TRBV7-2 and TRBJ2-3; D is perhaps TRBD1 or TRBD2 (6 bases each). This CDR3 is built from 15 residues. The germline gives CDR1 SGHTA, CDR2 FQGNSA. Between the trimmed V and J ends, which lost 11 bases and 3 bases, there was a span of 21 bases. The CDR3 sequence is CACGYGGLGTDTQYF. The CDR3 DNA follows: TGTGCCTGCGGCTACGGGGGCCTTGGAACAGATACGCAGTATTTT.

This clonotype came up a few times. The chain couples TRBV4-1 to TRBJ2-7; no reliable D call. V was shortened by 4 bases and J by 2 bases, with 15 bases between the two germline ends. From germline, CDR1 is MGHRA and CDR2 YSYEKL. CDR3 length: 15 amino acids. The CDR3 sequence: CASSRVGSRAYEQYF. Written as DNA, the CDR3 is TGCGCCAGCAGCCGTGTCGGTTCCCGAGCCTACGAGCAGTACTTC.